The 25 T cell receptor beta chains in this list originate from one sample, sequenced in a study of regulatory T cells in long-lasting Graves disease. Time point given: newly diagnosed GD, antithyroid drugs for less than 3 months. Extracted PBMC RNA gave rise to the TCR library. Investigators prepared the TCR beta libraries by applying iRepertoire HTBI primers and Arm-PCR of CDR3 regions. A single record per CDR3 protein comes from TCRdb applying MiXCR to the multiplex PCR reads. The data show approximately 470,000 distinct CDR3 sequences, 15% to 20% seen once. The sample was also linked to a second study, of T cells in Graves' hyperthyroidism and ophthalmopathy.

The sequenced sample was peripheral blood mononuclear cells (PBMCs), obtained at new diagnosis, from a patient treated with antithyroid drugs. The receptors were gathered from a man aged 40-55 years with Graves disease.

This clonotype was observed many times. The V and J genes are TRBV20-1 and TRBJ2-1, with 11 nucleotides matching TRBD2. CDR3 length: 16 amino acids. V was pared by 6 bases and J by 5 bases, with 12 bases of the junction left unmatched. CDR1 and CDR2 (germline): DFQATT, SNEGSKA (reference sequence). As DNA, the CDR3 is TGCAGTGCCCCCAAGCCAACTAGCGGGAGTAACAATGAGCAGTTCTTC. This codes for CSAPKPTSGSNNEQFF.

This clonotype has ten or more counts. In nucleotides, the CDR3 is TGTGCCAGCAGCTTATTAGTTCGTCAGGGGAGGGGCGAGCAGTACTTC. It is translated as CASSLLVRQGRGEQYF. This rearrangement joins TRBV11-3 to TRBJ2-7, with D possibly being TRBD2 (7 bases). This CDR3 comprises 16 residues. The germline CDR1 and CDR2 sequences are SGHNT and YENEEA. V was shortened by 2 bases and J by 6 bases, with 20 bases between the two germline ends.

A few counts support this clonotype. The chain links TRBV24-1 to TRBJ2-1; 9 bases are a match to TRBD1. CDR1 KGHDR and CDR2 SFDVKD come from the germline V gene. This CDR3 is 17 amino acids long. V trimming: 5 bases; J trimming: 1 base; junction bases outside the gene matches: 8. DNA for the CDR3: TGTGCCACCAGTGGGTCCCCCGGGACAGGGTCCTACAATGAGCAGTTCTTC. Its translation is CATSGSPGTGSYNEQFF.

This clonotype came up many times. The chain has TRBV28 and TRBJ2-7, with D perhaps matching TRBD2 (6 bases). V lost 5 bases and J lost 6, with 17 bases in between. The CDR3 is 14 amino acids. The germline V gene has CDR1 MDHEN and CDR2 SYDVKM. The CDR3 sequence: CASSGAGRLSEQYF. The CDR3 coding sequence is TGTGCCAGCAGTGGCGCAGGGAGGTTGAGCGAGCAGTACTTC.

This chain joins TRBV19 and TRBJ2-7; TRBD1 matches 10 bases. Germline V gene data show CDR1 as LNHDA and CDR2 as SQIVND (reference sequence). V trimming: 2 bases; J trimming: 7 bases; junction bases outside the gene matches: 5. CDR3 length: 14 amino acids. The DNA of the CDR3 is TGTGCCAGTAGTATAAGAAGGGACAGGGGTGAGCAGTACTTC. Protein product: CASSIRRDRGEQYF. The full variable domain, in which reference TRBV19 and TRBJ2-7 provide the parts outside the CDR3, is DGGITQSPKYLFRKEGQNVTLSCEQNLNHDAMYWYRQDPGQGLRLIYYSQIVNDFQKGDIAEGYSVSREKKESFPLTVTSAQKNPTAFYLCASSIRRDRGEQYFGPGTRLTVT.

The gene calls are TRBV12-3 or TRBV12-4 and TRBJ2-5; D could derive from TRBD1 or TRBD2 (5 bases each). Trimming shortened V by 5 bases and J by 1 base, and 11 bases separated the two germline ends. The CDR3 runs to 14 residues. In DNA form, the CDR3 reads TGTGCCAGCAGTGATTGGGGGAGCCAAGAGACCCAGTACTTC. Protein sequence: CASSDWGSQETQYF.

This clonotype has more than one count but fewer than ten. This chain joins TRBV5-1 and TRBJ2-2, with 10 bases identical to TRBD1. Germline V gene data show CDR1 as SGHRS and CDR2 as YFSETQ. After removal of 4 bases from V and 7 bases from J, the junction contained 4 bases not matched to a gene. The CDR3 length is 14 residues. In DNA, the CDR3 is TGCGCCAGCAGCAGACAGGGGGCAGACGGGGAGCTGTTTTTT. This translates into CASSRQGADGELFF.

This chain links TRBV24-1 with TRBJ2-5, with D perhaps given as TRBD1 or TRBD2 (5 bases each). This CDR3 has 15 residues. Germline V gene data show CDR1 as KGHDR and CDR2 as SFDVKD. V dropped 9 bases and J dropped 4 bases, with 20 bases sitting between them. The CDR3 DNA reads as TGTGCCACCGGCGAGGGGCGGTCGCAGGTAGAGACCCAGTACTTC. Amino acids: CATGEGRSQVETQYF.

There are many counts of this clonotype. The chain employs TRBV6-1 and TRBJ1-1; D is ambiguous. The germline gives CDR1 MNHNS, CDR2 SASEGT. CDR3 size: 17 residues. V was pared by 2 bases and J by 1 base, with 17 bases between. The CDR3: CASSEQELILSNTEAFF. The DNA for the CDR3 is TGTGCCAGCAGTGAACAGGAACTGATACTATCGAACACTGAAGCTTTCTTT.

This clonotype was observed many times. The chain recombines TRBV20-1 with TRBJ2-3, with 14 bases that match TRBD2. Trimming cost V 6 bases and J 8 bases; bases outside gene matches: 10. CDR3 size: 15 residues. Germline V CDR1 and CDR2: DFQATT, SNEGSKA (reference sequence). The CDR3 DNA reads TGCAGTGCATTTCGACTAGCGGGAGGGCCAGGTACGCAGTATTTT. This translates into CSAFRLAGGPGTQYF.

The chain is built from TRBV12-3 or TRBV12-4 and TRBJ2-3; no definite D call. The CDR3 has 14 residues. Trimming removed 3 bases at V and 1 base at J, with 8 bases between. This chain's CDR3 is CASSFWKRTDTQYF. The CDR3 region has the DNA TGTGCCAGCAGTTTCTGGAAGCGCACAGATACGCAGTATTTT.

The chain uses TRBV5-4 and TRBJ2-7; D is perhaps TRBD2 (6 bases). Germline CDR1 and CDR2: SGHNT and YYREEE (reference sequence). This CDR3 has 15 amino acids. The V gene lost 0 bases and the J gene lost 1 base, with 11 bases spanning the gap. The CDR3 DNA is TGTGCCAGCAGCTTGGCCGGGACTGAATCCTACGAGCAGTACTTC. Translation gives CASSLAGTESYEQYF.

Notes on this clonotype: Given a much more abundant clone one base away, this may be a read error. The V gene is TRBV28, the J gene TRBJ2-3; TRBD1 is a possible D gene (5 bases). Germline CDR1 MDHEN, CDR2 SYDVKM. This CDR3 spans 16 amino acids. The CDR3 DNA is TGTGCCAACAGTTTATATTGGGATGCAGGGCCAGATACGCAGTATTTT. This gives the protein CANSLYWDAGPDTQYF. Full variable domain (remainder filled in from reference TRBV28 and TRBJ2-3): DVKVTQSSRYLVKRTGEKVFLECVQDMDHENMFWYRQDPGLGLRLIYFSYDVKMKEKGDIPEGYSVSREKKERFSLILESASTNQTSMYLCANSLYWDAGPDTQYFGPGTRLTVL.

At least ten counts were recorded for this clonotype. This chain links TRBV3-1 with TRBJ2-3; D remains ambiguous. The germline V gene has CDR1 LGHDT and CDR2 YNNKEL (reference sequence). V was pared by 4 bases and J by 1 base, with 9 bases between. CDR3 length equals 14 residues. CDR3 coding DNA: TGTGCCAGCAGCCCACCCACGCGCACAGATACGCAGTATTTT. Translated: CASSPPTRTDTQYF.

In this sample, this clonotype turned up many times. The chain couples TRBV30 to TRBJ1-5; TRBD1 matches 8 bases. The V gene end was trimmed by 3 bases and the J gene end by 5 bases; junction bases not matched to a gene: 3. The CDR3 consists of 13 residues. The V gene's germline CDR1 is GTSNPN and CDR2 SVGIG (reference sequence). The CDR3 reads CAWSGQGDQPQHF. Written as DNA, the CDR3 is TGTGCCTGGAGCGGACAGGGCGATCAGCCCCAGCATTTT. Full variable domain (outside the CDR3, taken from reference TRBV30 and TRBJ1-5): SQTIHQWPATLVQPVGSPLSLECTVEGTSNPNLYWYRQAAGRGLQLLFYSVGIGQISSEVPQNLSASRPQDRQFILSSKKLLLSDSGFYLCAWSGQGDQPQHFGDGTRLSIL.

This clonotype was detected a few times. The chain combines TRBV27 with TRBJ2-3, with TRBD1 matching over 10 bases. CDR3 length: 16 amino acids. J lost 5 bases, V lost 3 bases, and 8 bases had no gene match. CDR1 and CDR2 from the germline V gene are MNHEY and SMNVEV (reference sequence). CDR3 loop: CASSLSDRGHQDTQYF. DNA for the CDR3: TGTGCCAGCAGTTTGAGTGACAGGGGGCATCAAGATACGCAGTATTTT.

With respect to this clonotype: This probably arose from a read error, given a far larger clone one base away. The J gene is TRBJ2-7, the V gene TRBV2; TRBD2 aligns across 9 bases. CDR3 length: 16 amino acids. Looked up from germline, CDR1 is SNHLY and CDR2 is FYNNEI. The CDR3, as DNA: TGTGCCAGCAGGGTAGGGAGAGCGGGAGGTTACAATGAGCAGCTCTTC. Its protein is CASRVGRAGGYNEQLF. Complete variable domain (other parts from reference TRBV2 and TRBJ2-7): EPEVTQTPSHQVTQMGQEVILRCVPISNHLYFYWYRQILGQKVEFLVSFYNNEISEKSEIFDDQFSVERPDGSNFTLKIRSTKLEDSAMYFCASRVGRAGGYNEQLFGPGTRLTVT.

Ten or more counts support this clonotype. Written as DNA, the CDR3 is TGTGCCAGCAGCCCCAAGGCCAGGGGTCAGGCTATTACCTACGAGCAGTACTTC. This codes for CASSPKARGQAITYEQYF. This chain connects TRBV11-2 to TRBJ2-7, with D tentatively TRBD1 (6 bases). Germline V lookup: CDR1 SGHAT, CDR2 FQNNGV. The V end was cut by 5 bases, the J end by 2 bases, with 25 bases between. The CDR3 covers 18 residues.

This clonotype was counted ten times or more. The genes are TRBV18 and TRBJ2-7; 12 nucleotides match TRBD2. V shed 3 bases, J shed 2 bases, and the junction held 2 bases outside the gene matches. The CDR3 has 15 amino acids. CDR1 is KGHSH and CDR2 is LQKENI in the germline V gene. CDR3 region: CASSPTSGSPYEQYF. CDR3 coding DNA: TGTGCCAGCTCACCGACTAGCGGGAGTCCCTACGAGCAGTACTTC. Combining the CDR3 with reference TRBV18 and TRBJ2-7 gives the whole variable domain NAGVMQNPRHLVRRRGQEARLRCSPMKGHSHVYWYRQLPEEGLKFMVYLQKENIIDESGMPKERFSAEFPKEGPSILRIQQVVRGDSAAYFCASSPTSGSPYEQYFGPGTRLTVT.

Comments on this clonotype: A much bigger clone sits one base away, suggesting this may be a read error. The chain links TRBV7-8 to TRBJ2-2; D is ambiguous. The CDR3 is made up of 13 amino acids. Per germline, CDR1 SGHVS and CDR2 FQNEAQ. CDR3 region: CANSLRQSGELFF. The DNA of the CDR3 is TGTGCCAACAGCTTAAGGCAGTCCGGGGAGCTGTTTTTT.

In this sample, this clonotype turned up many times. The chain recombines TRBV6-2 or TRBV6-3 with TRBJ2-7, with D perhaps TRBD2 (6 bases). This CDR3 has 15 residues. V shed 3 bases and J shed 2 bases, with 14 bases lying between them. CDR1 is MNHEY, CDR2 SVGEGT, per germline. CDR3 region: CASSYSGYSPYEQYF. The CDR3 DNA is TGTGCCAGCAGTTATAGCGGTTACTCTCCCTACGAGCAGTACTTC.

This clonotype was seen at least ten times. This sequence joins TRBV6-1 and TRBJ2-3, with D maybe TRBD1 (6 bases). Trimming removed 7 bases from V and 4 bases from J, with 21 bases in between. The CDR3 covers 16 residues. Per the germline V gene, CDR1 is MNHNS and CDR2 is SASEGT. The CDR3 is CASTLLAGELPDTQYF. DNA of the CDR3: TGTGCCAGCACCCTGTTGGCAGGGGAATTACCAGATACGCAGTATTTT.

The CDR3 DNA follows: TGTGCCAGCAACAAAGACGGGGGGAGCACAGATACGCAGTATTTT. Amino acid sequence: CASNKDGGSTDTQYF. V is TRBV7-9 and J is TRBJ2-3; 7 bases fit TRBD2. Germline V gene lookup returns CDR1 SEHNR and CDR2 FQNEAQ (reference sequence). CDR3 length: 15 residues. With 7 bases clipped from V and 0 bases from J, the junction kept 7 bases outside the gene matches.

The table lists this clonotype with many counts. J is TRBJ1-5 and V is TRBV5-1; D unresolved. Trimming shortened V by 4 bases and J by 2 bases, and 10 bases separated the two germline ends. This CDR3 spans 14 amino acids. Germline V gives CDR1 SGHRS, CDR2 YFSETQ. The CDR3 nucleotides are TGCGCCAGCAGCCCCTCAGTCGGCAATCAGCCCCAGCATTTT. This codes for CASSPSVGNQPQHF.

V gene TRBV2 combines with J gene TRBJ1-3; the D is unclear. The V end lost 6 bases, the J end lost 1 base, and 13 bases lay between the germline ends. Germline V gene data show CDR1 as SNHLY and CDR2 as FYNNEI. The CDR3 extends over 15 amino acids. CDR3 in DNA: TGTGCCAGCAGAAGAGGCCTTCGATCTGGAAACACCATATATTTT. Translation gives CASRRGLRSGNTIYF.